This is a list of T cell receptor beta chains from one sample in a study of T-cell reconstitution after alpha-beta-depleted transplantation in children. MiXCR, run by TCRdb on the PCR reads, gives a single entry per CDR3 protein. The sample holds fewer than 400,000 distinct CDR3 sequences, over 20% seen once. Sequencing was performed on PBMCs, mostly from graft donor cells, taken 180 days after TCRalphabeta/CD19-depleted stem cell transplant. These receptors were collected from a male patient between 10 and 17 years old who had a stem cell transplant for acute lymphoblastic leukemia, so the T cells may come from the graft donor. Each CDR3 is given with its conserved first and last residue. D genes are given only for firm matches. Rows may omit the clone size; those that give it use once, few, many or a size class.

j_gene,len,abundance,v_gene,d_gene,CDR3nt,CDR3aa
TRBJ1-4,13,few,TRBV4-1,NA,TGCGCCAGCAGCCCACACATAGACGAAAAACTGTTTTTT,CASSPHIDEKLFF
TRBJ2-5,15,NA,TRBV12-3/TRBV12-4,TRBD1,TGTGCCAGCAGCGCTCGACAGGGGAAGAAAGAGACCCAGTACTTC,CASSARQGKKETQYF
TRBJ2-3,16,NA,TRBV15,NA,TGTGCCACCAGCAGACTCGTTGGCCCCAGCACAGATACGCAGTATTTT,CATSRLVGPSTDTQYF
TRBJ2-7,15,once,TRBV4-1,NA,TGCGCCAGCAGCCCAGGGCTTCCAAGCTCCTACGAGCAGTACTTC,CASSPGLPSSYEQYF
TRBJ2-1,15,many,TRBV5-1,TRBD2,TGCGCCAGCAGCGGGACTAGCGCCGCCTACAATGAGCAGTTCTTC,CASSGTSAAYNEQFF
TRBJ1-1,16,few,TRBV4-1,NA,TGCGCCAGCAGCCAGTTAAAACCGGGGCCGAACACTGAAGCTTTCTTT,CASSQLKPGPNTEAFF
TRBJ2-1,18,few,TRBV11-2,TRBD2,TGTGCCAGCAGCCCCGACCATTTAAGACTAGCGGGAGATAATGAGCAGTTCTTC,CASSPDHLRLAGDNEQFF
TRBJ2-7,11,many,TRBV29-1,NA,TGCAGCGTTGCCGGAGGGTACGAGCAGTACTTC,CSVAGGYEQYF
TRBJ2-3,15,NA,TRBV15,NA,TGTGCCACCAGCAGAGGACCAGGGGTCCCAGATACGCAGTATTTT,CATSRGPGVPDTQYF
TRBJ1-2,14,NA,TRBV6-1,TRBD1,TGTGCCGGACTAACTCAGGGGGCTGGAGATGGCTACACCTTC,CAGLTQGAGDGYTF
TRBJ2-1,15,few,TRBV5-1,NA,TGCGCCAGCAGCTTGGCAGACGGTTCCTACAATGAGCAGTTCTTC,CASSLADGSYNEQFF
TRBJ2-3,15,NA,TRBV7-9,NA,TGTGCCAGCAGCTACTTTGGACAGATCACAGATACGCAGTATTTT,CASSYFGQITDTQYF
TRBJ2-2,12,NA,TRBV4-2,NA,TGTGCCAGCAGCCAAGATTTAAGGGAGCTGTTTTTT,CASSQDLRELFF
TRBJ2-3,15,NA,TRBV27,NA,TGTGCCATCAGTTTATTGGCTAGCGGCACAGATACGCAGTATTTT,CAISLLASGTDTQYF
TRBJ1-1,14,NA,TRBV4-1,NA,TGCGCCAGCAGCCAACAGGTGCTGGGGACTGAAGCTTTCTTT,CASSQQVLGTEAFF
TRBJ2-2,15,NA,TRBV12-3/TRBV12-4,TRBD2,TGTGCCAGCAGTTTGAGCACTAGCGGGACCGGGGAGCTGTTTTTT,CASSLSTSGTGELFF
TRBJ2-3,15,many,TRBV5-1,NA,TGCGCCAGCAGTCTTGACCCAGCGGGCACAGATACGCAGTATTTT,CASSLDPAGTDTQYF
TRBJ2-1,14,few,TRBV4-2,NA,TGTGCCAGCAGCGGGCGGGACTCACCCAGTGAGCAGTTCTTC,CASSGRDSPSEQFF
TRBJ2-7,13,NA,TRBV18,NA,TGTGCCAGCTCACCACGAGTTTGGGCCGAGCAGTACTTC,CASSPRVWAEQYF
TRBJ1-2,14,NA,TRBV9,NA,TGTGCCAGCAGCGTGAGAAGTGGGGGCTATGGCTACACCTTC,CASSVRSGGYGYTF
TRBJ2-3,18,few,TRBV7-3,NA,TGTGCCAGCAGCTCCCCCGGAGGGCGCGGGTCTAGCACAGATACGCAGTATTTT,CASSSPGGRGSSTDTQYF
TRBJ1-2,16,NA,TRBV7-9,NA,TGTGCCAGCAGCTTATGGGACGGCGGGAAGGACTATGGCTACACCTTC,CASSLWDGGKDYGYTF
TRBJ2-3,15,few,TRBV7-3,TRBD2,TGTGCCAGCAGCTTAACGGGAGGGCTGGCAGATACGCAGTATTTT,CASSLTGGLADTQYF
TRBJ2-2,13,NA,TRBV5-1,NA,TGCGCCAGCAGCTTGCGAGAGTCCGGGGAGCTGTTTTTT,CASSLRESGELFF
TRBJ2-7,14,few,TRBV29-1,NA,TGCAGCGTTTGGGGGACACCGAACCACTACGAGCAGTACTTC,CSVWGTPNHYEQYF
TRBJ2-5,13,large,TRBV29-1,TRBD2,TGCAGCGTTCCGACGAGCGGGGCAGAGACCCAGTACTTC,CSVPTSGAETQYF
TRBJ2-3,14,NA,TRBV24-1,TRBD2,TGTGCCACCAGTGAGGGAGGGACTCCAGATACGCAGTATTTT,CATSEGGTPDTQYF
TRBJ1-3,14,few,TRBV6-1,NA,TGTGCCAGCGCCAATAGGCCGTCTGGAAACACCATATATTTT,CASANRPSGNTIYF
TRBJ2-2,14,few,TRBV10-1,TRBD1,TGCGCCAGCCGTGGGGACAGGGTTCCCGGGGAGCTGTTTTTT,CASRGDRVPGELFF
TRBJ2-3,15,few,TRBV7-3,NA,TGTGCCAGCAGCTCCCAGGTCCTAGCTGCAGATACGCAGTATTTT,CASSSQVLAADTQYF
TRBJ2-3,12,few,TRBV20-1,NA,TGCAGTGCTAGACTGTACACAGATACGCAGTATTTT,CSARLYTDTQYF